This T cell receptor beta chain was sequenced in a study of T cell responses to AZD1222 COVID-19 vaccine. The CDR3 runs to 14 residues. Germline V gene lookup returns CDR1 SGDLS and CDR2 YYNGEE. V was shortened by 2 bases and J by 3 bases, with 12 bases between the two germline ends. Sequencing was performed with immunoSEQ multiplex PCR; in TCRdb, only in-frame clones are kept and a portion is missing. The table lists roughly 130,000 clones, approximately 85% of them singletons. Comment on this clone: Other nucleotide sequences in the sample specify the same CDR3.

The V call is TRBV9, the J call TRBJ2-7; D perhaps matches TRBD1 (6 bases). This TCR came from an adult in good health. Material: peripheral blood, obtained on day 0 of MenACWY control vaccination. The CDR3 here is CASSVGDTHYEQYF. In DNA form, the CDR3 reads TGTGCCAGCAGCGTTGGGGACACGCACTACGAGCAGTACTTC.